This T cell receptor beta chain was identified during a study of response to subunit inactivated influenza vaccine. Comments on this clonotype: Its cognate antigen is unknown.

Via MiXCR, TCRdb re-called the RT-PCR reads, giving one row per CDR3 protein. The sample contains a few hundred thousand distinct CDR3 sequences, 9.5% to 12% of which appear only once. Study-level points and caveats: With each seasonal influenza vaccination, the authors suggested, few new T cells are recruited.

CDR3 size: 15 residues. The V end was cut by 6 bases, the J end by 2 bases, with 16 bases between. Germline V CDR1 and CDR2: MNHNS, SASEGT. The TCR originated in a man aged 50 to 59 who received an inactivated influenza vaccine. The sample consisted of PBMCs from blood, taken roughly 6 weeks after vaccination. The chain joins TRBV6-1 to TRBJ2-5; D is unresolved. CDR3 sequence (DNA): TGTGCCAGCAGCCGTCCGGATTTGGGGCAAGAGACCCAGTACTTC. Protein: CASSRPDLGQETQYF.